The present TCR beta chain was sequenced within a study of early stage breast cancer tumors. Study summary: ER+/PR+/HER2- status applied to about 80% of the 16 invasive breast tumors. Samples were sequenced at around 10-fold average coverage.

Of note for this clone: Antigen: not known.

The data were produced by immunoSEQ multiplex PCR, yet TCRdb's version contains in-frame clones alone and is incomplete. The sample contains around 28,000 clones, 74% of which appear only once. Germline-derived CDR1 and CDR2 are KGHSH and LQKENI. V lost 6 bases and J 0 bases, leaving 15 bases between the germline ends. The CDR3 has 15 residues. Whole-study findings and limits: Unsorted bulk genomic DNA sequencing lacked pairing and functional marker data. Most shared enriched TCRB sequences were commonly generated ones.

The specimen sequenced was breast tumor tissue. The source is a person in their thirties with breast cancer. The chain employs TRBV18 and TRBJ2-7, with D tentatively TRBD1 (6 bases). The CDR3 DNA sequence: TGTGCCAGCTCTTGGGGGCAGGGAAGCTCCTACGAGCAGTACTTC. Protein sequence: CASSWGQGSSYEQYF.